One sample yielded the 7 T cell receptor beta chains listed below, sequenced in a study of blood T cell repertoires in COVID-19. Clones were read by immunoSEQ multiplex PCR, and TCRdb kept only the in-frame ones, dropping some. The table lists approximately 210,000 clones, 70% to 90% of them singletons, with roughly 5% in the top ten. The sequencing input was peripheral blood. Every receptor here comes from a woman between 40 and 55 years old with acute or convalescent COVID-19.

This sequence joins TRBV30 and TRBJ1-3; no reliable D call. CDR3 size: 17 residues. Germline V CDR1 and CDR2: GTSNPN, SVGIG (reference sequence). The V gene lost 3 bases and the J gene lost 0 bases, with 18 bases spanning the gap. The chain's CDR3 is CAWSTDGLPPSGNTIYF. Written as DNA, the CDR3 is TGTGCCTGGAGCACCGATGGACTTCCTCCCTCTGGAAACACCATATATTTT.

This clone was seen only once. The rearrangement joins TRBV29-1 to TRBJ1-2, with 10 bases lining up with TRBD1. This CDR3 has 15 amino acids. J lost 1 base, V lost 6 bases, and 8 bases had no gene match. Germline CDR1 SQVTM, CDR2 ANQGSEA. CDR3 sequence: CSVRDRGYYNYGYTF. For the CDR3, the DNA is TGCAGCGTACGGGACAGGGGCTACTATAACTATGGCTACACCTTC.

The gene calls are TRBV30 and TRBJ1-3, with 7 bases matching TRBD1. The length of the CDR3 is 14 residues. After removal of 5 bases from V and 2 bases from J, the junction contained 6 bases not matched to a gene. CDR1 GTSNPN and CDR2 SVGIG come from the germline V gene (reference sequence). The CDR3 protein is CAWGRGGTGNTIYF. CDR3 coding DNA: TGTGCCTGGGGTCGAGGGGGCACTGGAAACACCATATATTTT.

J is TRBJ1-1 and V is TRBV6-5, with 9 bases matching TRBD1. The CDR3 is made up of 12 amino acids. Germline CDR1 reads MNHEY; CDR2 reads SVGAGI. The junction had 2 bases not matched to a gene; V was cut back by 6 bases and J by 6 bases. The CDR3 nucleotides read TGTGCCAGCAGGCGACAGGGGGCTGAAGCTTTCTTT. Amino acid sequence: CASRRQGAEAFF.

The chain employs TRBV7-8 and TRBJ1-3; TRBD1 matches at 9 bases. Germline CDR1 reads SGHVS; CDR2 reads FQNEAQ. V lost 5 bases and J lost 1; bases outside the gene matches: 9. This CDR3 has 17 residues. This chain's CDR3 is CASSQDRGPRSGNTIYF. The CDR3 nucleotides are TGTGCCAGCAGCCAGGACAGGGGCCCGAGGTCTGGAAACACCATATATTTT.

This sequence joins TRBV15 and TRBJ1-5; TRBD1 might be the D (5 bases). V lost 9 bases, J lost 0 bases, and 12 bases lay in between. This CDR3 is built from 14 residues. From germline, CDR1 is LNHNV and CDR2 YYDKDF (reference sequence). CDR3 sequence (DNA): TGTGCCACGACAGATTTTTCTAGCAATCAGCCCCAGCATTTT. Translating gives CATTDFSSNQPQHF.

This chain connects TRBV6-5 to TRBJ1-2; TRBD1 is a possible D gene (6 bases). V lost 5 bases and J lost 6, with 19 bases in between. The CDR3 runs 15 residues. Per the germline V gene, CDR1 is MNHEY and CDR2 is SVGAGI. The CDR3 region has the DNA TGTGCCAGCAGTCAACACGACACAGGGTTCAATGGCTACACCTTC. It is translated as CASSQHDTGFNGYTF.